These 25 T cell receptor beta chains share one sample of origin, sequenced in a study of patients and donors after allogeneic stem cell transplantation. From the RT-PCR reads, TCRdb called clonotypes with MiXCR, one entry per CDR3 protein. The table records about 160,000 distinct CDR3 sequences, approximately 40% of them present only once. The specimen sequenced was blood, either unsorted or a sorted T cell fraction (not recorded which). These TCRs come from a human donor who was either an allogeneic HSCT recipient or a stem cell or donor lymphocyte infusion donor (not recorded which). It is not recorded whose cells these are; they may come from a transplant donor.

The chain has TRBV4-1 and TRBJ1-6, with D perhaps TRBD1 (5 bases). V was shortened by 0 bases and J by 10 bases, with 16 bases between the two germline ends. Germline values: CDR1 MGHRA, CDR2 YSYEKL. The CDR3 contains 16 residues. CDR3 loop: CASSQEGRGVGSPLHF. The CDR3 region has the DNA TGCGCCAGCAGCCAAGAGGGCCGGGGCGTTGGCTCACCCCTCCACTTT.

The rearrangement uses TRBV6-6 and TRBJ1-5, with unresolved D. Per the germline V gene, CDR1 is MNHNY and CDR2 is SVGAGI (reference sequence). The CDR3 covers 11 residues. Trimming removed 5 bases from V and 6 bases from J, with 5 bases in between. The CDR3 sequence is CASSGGQPQHF. DNA of the CDR3: TGTGCCAGCAGTGGAGGTCAGCCCCAGCATTTT.

The chain employs TRBV5-6 and TRBJ2-1; D gene unclear. The germline V gene has CDR1 SGHDT and CDR2 YYEEEE. This CDR3 comprises 12 residues. The V end was cut by 9 bases, the J end by 5 bases, with 12 bases between. The CDR3 here is CATKVLNNEQFF. CDR3 nucleotides: TGTGCCACCAAGGTCCTTAACAATGAGCAGTTCTTC. Full variable domain (outside the CDR3, taken from reference TRBV5-6 and TRBJ2-1): DAGVTQSPTHLIKTRGQQVTLRCSPKSGHDTVSWYQQALGQGPQFIFQYYEEEERQRGNFPDRFSGHQFPNYSSELNVNALLLGDSALYLCATKVLNNEQFFGPGTRLTVL.

The rearrangement joins TRBV9 to TRBJ1-1; D might be TRBD1 (5 bases). The V end was cut by 3 bases, the J end by 3 bases, with 9 bases between. CDR3 length: 13 residues. CDR1 is SGDLS and CDR2 is YYNGEE in the germline V gene. The CDR3 nucleotides are TGTGCCAGCAGCGCGTTGGGGGACACTGAAGCTTTCTTT. It is translated as CASSALGDTEAFF.

The gene calls are TRBV5-5 and TRBJ1-1; D unclear. Germline CDR1 is SGHKS and CDR2 is YYEKEE (reference sequence). The CDR3 has 11 residues. Trimming shortened V by 0 bases and J by 6 bases, and 3 bases separated the two germline ends. The chain's CDR3 is CASSLAAEAFF. The DNA of the CDR3 is TGTGCCAGCAGCTTGGCCGCTGAAGCTTTCTTT.

The chain is built from TRBV6-2 or TRBV6-3 and TRBJ1-6, with D possibly TRBD1 on 6 matching bases. The CDR3 contains 16 residues. The V and J ends lost 0 bases and 9 bases respectively, with 15 bases between them. In germline, CDR1 is MNHEY, CDR2 SVGEGT. The chain's CDR3 is CASSYSSGAPGSPLHF. CDR3 bases: TGTGCCAGCAGTTACTCCTCGGGGGCTCCGGGTTCACCCCTCCACTTT.

This chain connects TRBV3-1 to TRBJ2-3; D is undetermined. V was trimmed by 4 bases and J by 5 bases, leaving 10 bases between them. Germline-derived CDR1 and CDR2 are LGHDT and YNNKEL (reference sequence). The CDR3 is 13 residues long. CDR3 sequence (DNA): TGTGCCAGCAGCCCTCGCGGTAGAGATACGCAGTATTTT. Its translation is CASSPRGRDTQYF.

This clonotype was picked up a small number of times. V usage is TRBV2 and J usage is TRBJ1-1; D may be TRBD1 (6 bases). The ends were cut back, 9 bases at V and 4 bases at J, with 12 bases in the middle. Looked up from germline, CDR1 is SNHLY and CDR2 is FYNNEI. CDR3 length: 12 residues. CDR3: CARGGGGTEAFF. The CDR3 DNA is TGTGCCAGAGGGGGTGGGGGCACTGAAGCTTTCTTT.

This chain joins TRBV4-2 and TRBJ2-5; D remains ambiguous. The CDR3 extends over 16 amino acids. V was shortened by 2 bases and J by 1 base, with 14 bases between the two germline ends. Germline V gives CDR1 LGHNA, CDR2 YNFKEQ. The CDR3 DNA follows: TGTGCCAGCAGCCAAACCGCGATTGGTAGCCAAGAGACCCAGTACTTC. It is translated as CASSQTAIGSQETQYF.

This chain links TRBV4-1 with TRBJ2-3; weak D call: TRBD2 (6 bases). Trimming took off 1 base at V and 6 bases at J, with 14 bases between the two ends. This CDR3 comprises 15 residues. CDR1 and CDR2 (germline): MGHRA, YSYEKL. The CDR3 DNA reads as TGCGCCAGCAGCCAAGTGGGGACTCCCCCGGATACGCAGTATTTT. It yields the protein CASSQVGTPPDTQYF.

This clonotype has only a few counts. This chain joins TRBV12-3 or TRBV12-4 and TRBJ2-1; maybe TRBD2 (5 bases). This CDR3 has 13 amino acids. With 1 base removed from V and 9 bases from J, the gap between germline ends came to 10 bases. The CDR3 DNA follows: TGTGCCAGCAGTTTAGGCATAGAGGGTGAGCAGTTCTTC. This gives the protein CASSLGIEGEQFF.

The chain recombines TRBV20-1 with TRBJ1-5, with 8 bases fitting TRBD1. Germline values: CDR1 DFQATT, CDR2 SNEGSKA (reference sequence). CDR3 size: 15 residues. V shed 6 bases, J shed 0 bases, and the junction held 7 bases outside the gene matches. The CDR3 is CSAGDRSYSNQPQHF. Here the CDR3 DNA reads TGCAGTGCGGGGGACAGGAGTTATAGCAATCAGCCCCAGCATTTT.

This chain connects TRBV9 to TRBJ1-4; the match to TRBD1 covers 8 bases. The CDR3 runs to 14 residues. The germline CDR1 and CDR2 sequences are SGDLS and YYNGEE. Trimming took 0 bases from V and 8 from J; bases not matched to a gene: 3. The CDR3 coding sequence is TGTGCCAGCAGCGTAGAAGGACAGGGAGAAAAACTGTTTTTT. This gives the protein CASSVEGQGEKLFF.

In this sample, this clonotype turned up a few times. The rearrangement links TRBV4-2 to TRBJ2-1; D unresolved. The CDR3 runs to 11 residues. Germline-derived CDR1 and CDR2 are LGHNA and YNFKEQ. V lost 1 base and J 12 bases, leaving 7 bases between the germline ends. CDR3 bases: TGTGCCAGCAGCCAAGGGATATCGCAGTTCTTC. Encoded protein: CASSQGISQFF.

The chain uses TRBV29-1 and TRBJ2-7; a possible D gene is TRBD1 (5 bases). The CDR3 contains 11 residues. Germline CDR1 SQVTM, CDR2 ANQGSEA. V lost 5 bases to trimming and J lost 3 bases, with 8 bases between them. The CDR3 reads CSVKGIYEQYF. The CDR3 nucleotides are TGCAGCGTTAAGGGGATCTACGAGCAGTACTTC.

The chain carries TRBV7-6 and TRBJ1-4; D is ambiguous. CDR1 is SGHVS, CDR2 FNYEAQ, per germline. The CDR3 consists of 15 residues. Trimming pared 1 base from V and 4 bases from J, leaving 10 bases between. The CDR3, as DNA: TGTGCCAGCAGCTTAGAAGGGCAGCATAATGAAAAACTGTTTTTT. Translating it yields CASSLEGQHNEKLFF. The whole variable domain, filled in from reference TRBV7-6 and TRBJ1-4, reads GAGVSQSPRYKVTKRGQDVALRCDPISGHVSLYWYRQALGQGPEFLTYFNYEAQQDKSGLPNDRFSAERPEGSISTLTIQRTEQRDSAMYRCASSLEGQHNEKLFFGSGTQLSVL.

The J gene is TRBJ2-1, the V gene TRBV5-1; D is possibly TRBD1 (6 bases). Germline CDR1 and CDR2: SGHRS and YFSETQ. CDR3 length: 14 amino acids. Trimming pared 0 bases from V and 5 bases from J, leaving 9 bases between. DNA for the CDR3: TGCGCCAGCAGCTTGGCCGCAGGGGACAATGAGCAGTTCTTC. It encodes CASSLAAGDNEQFF. Looking up the rest from reference TRBV5-1 and TRBJ2-1 gives the full variable domain: KAGVTQTPRYLIKTRGQQVTLSCSPISGHRSVSWYQQTPGQGLQFLFEYFSETQRNKGNFPGRFSGRQFSNSRSEMNVSTLELGDSALYLCASSLAAGDNEQFFGPGTRLTVL.

This CDR3 is CASSHDGAEAFF. Here the CDR3 DNA reads TGTGCCAGCAGCCATGACGGAGCTGAAGCTTTCTTT. V and J are TRBV3-1 and TRBJ1-1; D remains ambiguous. The V gene's germline CDR1 is LGHDT and CDR2 YNNKEL (reference sequence). The V and J ends lost 3 bases and 6 bases respectively, with 8 bases between them. CDR3 length: 12 residues.

This clonotype turned up a few times. The chain uses TRBV27 and TRBJ1-2; D gene uncertain. The V end was cut by 7 bases, the J end by 6 bases, with 9 bases between. The CDR3 has 11 amino acids. Germline CDR1 is MNHEY and CDR2 is SMNVEV (reference sequence). The CDR3 reads CASNGGDGYTF. CDR3 DNA: TGTGCCAGCAACGGCGGAGATGGCTACACCTTC.

This clonotype appeared a few times. This sequence joins TRBV12-3 or TRBV12-4 and TRBJ1-5; 8 bases fit TRBD1. This CDR3 has 16 amino acids. The V gene end was trimmed by 3 bases and the J gene end by 3 bases; junction bases not matched to a gene: 7. The CDR3 sequence: CASSLADRVFNQPQHF. Written as DNA, the CDR3 is TGTGCCAGCAGTTTGGCGGACAGGGTTTTCAATCAGCCCCAGCATTTT.

V and J are TRBV6-5 and TRBJ1-3; D is ambiguous. Trimming stripped 0 bases from V and 0 bases from J, with 6 bases between. The CDR3 totals 15 residues. Looked up from germline, CDR1 is MNHEY and CDR2 is SVGAGI. In DNA form, the CDR3 reads TGTGCCAGCAGTTACTCGCGGGGCTCTGGAAACACCATATATTTT. It codes for CASSYSRGSGNTIYF.

The rearrangement links TRBV9 to TRBJ2-6; the D gene is possibly TRBD1 (5 bases). The V and J ends lost 4 bases and 3 bases respectively, with 14 bases between them. The V gene's germline CDR1 is SGDLS and CDR2 YYNGEE. The CDR3 covers 16 residues. This chain's CDR3 is CASSNQGLHGANVLTF. Here the CDR3 DNA reads TGTGCCAGCAGCAATCAGGGTTTACATGGGGCCAACGTCCTGACTTTC.

The gene calls are TRBV18 and TRBJ1-2, with D tentatively TRBD1 (6 bases). Germline V gives CDR1 KGHSH, CDR2 LQKENI. With 5 bases removed from V and 3 bases from J, the gap between germline ends came to 10 bases. The CDR3 covers 13 residues. The CDR3 protein is CASSTRGDYGYTF. CDR3 DNA sequence: TGTGCCAGCTCAACCAGGGGAGACTATGGCTACACCTTC.

This clonotype was picked up a small number of times. The CDR3 here is CASSYLGEAFF. CDR3 DNA sequence: TGTGCCAGCAGTTACTTGGGGGAAGCTTTCTTT. V gene TRBV6-5 combines with J gene TRBJ1-1, with D unclear. Germline-derived CDR1 and CDR2 are MNHEY and SVGAGI. V was pared by 1 base and J by 8 bases, with 5 bases between. This CDR3 has 11 residues.

This clonotype has just a few counts. This chain connects TRBV7-2 to TRBJ1-2; D unresolved. Germline CDR1 and CDR2: SGHTA and FQGNSA. Trimming left V 2 bases short and J 7 bases short, with 20 bases between. The CDR3 totals 16 residues. CDR3 loop: CASSLYNGGPAPGYTF. As DNA, the CDR3 is TGTGCCAGCAGCTTATACAATGGAGGCCCTGCCCCTGGCTACACCTTC.